This T cell receptor beta chain was documented in a study of somatic mutations in cytotoxic T cells in rheumatoid arthritis (dated by TCRdb to 2015 to 2018). Regarding the research as a whole: Patient peripheral blood (less than 31 ml EDTA) was drawn right after diagnosis and before any treatment started. In newly diagnosed rheumatoid arthritis without treatment, the study examined if expanded CD8+ T-cell clones harbor somatic mutations, relying on TCRB deep sequencing to characterize clonality. Patients and controls did not essentially differ in median age, which was nearly identical between the groups. TCRB deep sequencing covered roughly 60 patients with rheumatoid arthritis along with about 20 healthy controls. Sorted V beta1+ cells also underwent TCRB sequencing, and some V beta antibody-stained T-cell populations were flow-sorted at nearly 100% purity on a FACSAria II or Sony SH800. The study at large found these results: Several identical CD8+ TCRB sequences were found in both blood and synovial fluid, and in about an eighth of the roughly 60 patients the largest CD8+ clone exceeded 20% of CD8+ cells. There was no significant difference in CD8+ T-cell clonality between rheumatoid arthritis patients and age-matched healthy controls. The slight TRBV07 underrepresentation in patients was not adjusted for multiple comparisons. Viral specificity could not be ruled out by absence from virus-specific databases, and the antigen targets of the expanded CD8+ clones remained unknown. An increase of CD8+ clonality with age was seen in patients (Spearman r ≈ 0.49) but not in healthy controls.

On an AutoMACS, CD4+ and CD8+ cells were isolated via positive magnetic bead selection, and their purity was verified by flow cytometry. Clonal expansions were first screened by flow cytometry with a TCR V beta antibody panel, then characterized by TCRB deep sequencing of sorted CD8+ fractions. Ficoll-Paque PLUS density gradient separation was used to isolate peripheral blood mononuclear cells. Nucleospin Tissue or Tissue XS kits were used to extract DNA from CD4-enriched, CD8-enriched or PBMC samples, and a Qubit 2.0 fluorometer was used for quantification. The V end loses 3 bases and the J end loses 0 bases, and a stretch of 10 bases separates them. The germline V gene gives CDR1 as MRHNA and CDR2 as SNTAGT. Its CDR3 holds 15 amino acids, cysteine through phenylalanine. The sequence is cut down to CDR3 DNA, 45 bases in frame from base 1. TCRB CDR3 sequencing used the immunoSEQ assay on genomic DNA. Under the source paper's analysis protocol: Patient CD8+ clones larger than 1% were compared against published virus-specific TCRB sequences, and only a few matched. Analyses were restricted to productive TCRB rearrangements. Clonality was calculated as a Shannon entropy-based productive clonality index, and a clone was defined by a unique TCRB CDR3 sequence. The template counts of each clone relative to the total templates per sample were used to calculate repertoire overlap between two samples. A correlation with a Spearman r of 0.61 was found between V-gene usage by flow cytometry and V-gene usage by TCRB sequencing. This is the immuneACCESS table as TCRdb keeps it, with only in-frame sequences that have V and J called. A part of the clones is gone; compared with another copy, unresolved V genes explain less than half, and the rest is unexplained. From that table come the V and J calls and clone size; the DNA was used to work out D and trimming. The sample table records around 15,000 clones; about 80% of these occur just once. About 11% of the sample is in the top ten clones.

This clone was seen a handful of times. Its antigen remains unidentified. Base qualities are missing; no much larger clone stands one base away. The clonotype was recovered from an adult with rheumatoid arthritis. Sequencing was carried out using CD8+ T cells sorted from blood. The V gene is TRBV6-4 and the J gene is TRBJ2-3; TRBD2 could be the D gene, as 6 bases match. The nucleotides are TGTGCCAGCAGTGAGGGGAGCGGGAGCACAGATACGCAGTATTTT. This yields the protein CASSEGSGSTDTQYF.